This TCR beta chain was sequenced for a study of blood T cell repertoires in COVID-19. For the study at large: Collection of acute and convalescent COVID-19 samples took place in the United States, Italy and Spain.

This CDR3 is built from 14 residues. The V gene's germline CDR1 is LNHDA and CDR2 SQIVND (reference sequence). Trimming shortened V by 6 bases and J by 2 bases, and 11 bases separated the two germline ends. Sequencing used immunoSEQ multiplex PCR; TCRdb keeps in-frame clones, though not all of them. The profile shows a few hundred thousand clones, around 88% of them singletons. This receptor was identified in a woman aged 25 to 39 with COVID-19, enrolled during active disease. This chain links TRBV19 with TRBJ1-5, with D possibly matching TRBD1 (6 bases). Sequenced input: peripheral blood. DNA of the CDR3: TGTGCCAGTAGCATGGACAGTGGCAATCAGCCCCAGCATTTT. Its protein product is CASSMDSGNQPQHF.